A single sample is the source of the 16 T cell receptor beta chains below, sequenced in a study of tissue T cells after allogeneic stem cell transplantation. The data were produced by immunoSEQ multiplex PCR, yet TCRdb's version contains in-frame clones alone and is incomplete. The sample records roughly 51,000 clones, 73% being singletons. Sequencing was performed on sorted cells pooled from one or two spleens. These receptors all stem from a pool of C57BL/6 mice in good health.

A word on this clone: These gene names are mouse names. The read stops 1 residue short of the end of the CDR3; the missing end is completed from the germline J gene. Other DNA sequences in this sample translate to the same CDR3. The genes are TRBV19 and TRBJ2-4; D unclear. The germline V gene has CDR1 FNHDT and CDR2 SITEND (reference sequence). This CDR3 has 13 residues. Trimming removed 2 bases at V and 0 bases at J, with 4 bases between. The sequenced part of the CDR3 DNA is TGTGCCAGCAGTATCAGTAGTCAAAACACCTTGTAC. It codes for CASSISSQNTLY. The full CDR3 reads CASSISSQNTLYF.

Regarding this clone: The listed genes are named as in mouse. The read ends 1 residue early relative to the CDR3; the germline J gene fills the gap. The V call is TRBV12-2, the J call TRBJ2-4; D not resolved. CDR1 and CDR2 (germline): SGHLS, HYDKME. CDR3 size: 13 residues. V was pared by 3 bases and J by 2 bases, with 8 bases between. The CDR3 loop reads CASSVGLQNTLYF. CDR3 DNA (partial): TGTGCCAGCTCTGTCGGGCTTCAAAACACCTTGTAC.

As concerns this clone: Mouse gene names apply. CDR3 residues: CASSLDSTGQLYF. Partial CDR3 DNA: TGTGCCAGCAGCTTAGACAGCACCGGGCAGCTCTAC. The chain is built from TRBV3 and TRBJ2-2; D call uncertain. The read halts 1 residue ahead of the CDR3 end, with the missing end drawn from the germline J gene. CDR3 length: 13 amino acids. Per the germline V gene, CDR1 is SNHLY and CDR2 is FYNGKV (reference sequence). Trimming cost V 1 base and J 4 bases, with 4 bases left between them.

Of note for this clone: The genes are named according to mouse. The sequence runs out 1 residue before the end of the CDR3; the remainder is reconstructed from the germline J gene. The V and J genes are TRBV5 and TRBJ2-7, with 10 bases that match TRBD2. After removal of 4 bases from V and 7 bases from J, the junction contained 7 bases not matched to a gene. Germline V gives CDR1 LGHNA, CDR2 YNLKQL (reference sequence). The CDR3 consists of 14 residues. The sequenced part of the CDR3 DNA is TGTGCCAGCAGCCCCCGACTGGGGGGAAGAGAACAGTAC. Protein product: CASSPRLGGREQY. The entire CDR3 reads CASSPRLGGREQYF.

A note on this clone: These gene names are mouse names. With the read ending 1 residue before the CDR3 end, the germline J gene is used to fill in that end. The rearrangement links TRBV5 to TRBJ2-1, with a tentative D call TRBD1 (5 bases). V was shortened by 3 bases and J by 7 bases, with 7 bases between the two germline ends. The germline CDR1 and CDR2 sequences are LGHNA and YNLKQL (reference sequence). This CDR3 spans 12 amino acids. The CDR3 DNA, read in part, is TGTGCCAGCAGCCACAGGGAAGCTGAGCAGTTC. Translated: CASSHREAEQF. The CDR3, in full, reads CASSHREAEQFF.

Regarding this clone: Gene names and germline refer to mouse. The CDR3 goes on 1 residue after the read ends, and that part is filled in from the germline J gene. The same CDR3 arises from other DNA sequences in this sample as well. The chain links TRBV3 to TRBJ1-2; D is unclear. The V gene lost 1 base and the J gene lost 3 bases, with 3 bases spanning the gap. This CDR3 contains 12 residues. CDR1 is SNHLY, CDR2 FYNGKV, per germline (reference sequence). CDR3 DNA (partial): TGTGCCAGCAGCTTAGGGGACTCCGACTACACC. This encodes CASSLGDSDYT. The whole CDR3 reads CASSLGDSDYTF. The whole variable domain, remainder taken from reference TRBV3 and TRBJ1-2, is GPKVLQIPSHQIIDMGQMVTLNCDPVSNHLYFYWYKQILGQQMEFLVNFYNGKVMEKSKLFKDQFSVERPDGSYFTLKIQPTALEDSAVYFCASSLGDSDYTFGSGTRLLVI.

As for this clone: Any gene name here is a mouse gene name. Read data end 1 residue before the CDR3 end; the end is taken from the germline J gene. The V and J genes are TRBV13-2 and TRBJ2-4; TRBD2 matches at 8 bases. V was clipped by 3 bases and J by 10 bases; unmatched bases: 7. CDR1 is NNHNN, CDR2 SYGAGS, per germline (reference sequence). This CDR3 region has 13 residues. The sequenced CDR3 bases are TGTGCCAGCGGTGTCCCGGGACTGGCCTCCTTGTAC. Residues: CASGVPGLASLY. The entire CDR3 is CASGVPGLASLYF.

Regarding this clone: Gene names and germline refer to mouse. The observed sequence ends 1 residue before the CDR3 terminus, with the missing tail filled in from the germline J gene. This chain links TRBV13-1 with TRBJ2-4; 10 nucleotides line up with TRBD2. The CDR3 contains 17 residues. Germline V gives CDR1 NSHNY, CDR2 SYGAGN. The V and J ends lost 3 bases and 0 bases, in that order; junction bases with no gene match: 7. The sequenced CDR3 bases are TGTGCCAGCAGTGGCACTGGGGGGGGGAGAAGTCAAAACACCTTGTAC. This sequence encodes CASSGTGGGRSQNTLY. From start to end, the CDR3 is CASSGTGGGRSQNTLYF.

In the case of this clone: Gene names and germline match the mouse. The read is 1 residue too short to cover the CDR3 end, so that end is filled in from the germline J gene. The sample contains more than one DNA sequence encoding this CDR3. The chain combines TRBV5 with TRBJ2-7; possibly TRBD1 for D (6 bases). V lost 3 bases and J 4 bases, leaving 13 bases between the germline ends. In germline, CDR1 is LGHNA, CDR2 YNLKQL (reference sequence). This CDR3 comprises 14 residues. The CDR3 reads CASSQPGQKYEQYF. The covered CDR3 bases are TGTGCCAGCAGCCAGCCGGGACAAAAATATGAACAGTAC.

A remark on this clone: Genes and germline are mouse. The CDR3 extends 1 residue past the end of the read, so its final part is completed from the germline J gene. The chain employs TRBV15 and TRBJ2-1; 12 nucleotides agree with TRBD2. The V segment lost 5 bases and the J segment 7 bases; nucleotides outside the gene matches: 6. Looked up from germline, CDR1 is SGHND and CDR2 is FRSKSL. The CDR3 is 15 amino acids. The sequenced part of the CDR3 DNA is TGTGCCAGCAGTGTGACTGGGGGGGCGCGAGCTGAGCAGTTC. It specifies CASSVTGGARAEQF. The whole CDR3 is CASSVTGGARAEQFF.

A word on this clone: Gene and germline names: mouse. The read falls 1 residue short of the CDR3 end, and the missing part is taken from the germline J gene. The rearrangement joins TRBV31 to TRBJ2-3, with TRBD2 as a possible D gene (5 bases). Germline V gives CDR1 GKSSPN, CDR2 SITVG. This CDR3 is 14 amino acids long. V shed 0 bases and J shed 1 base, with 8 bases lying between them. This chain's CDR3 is CAWSLLGRAETLYF. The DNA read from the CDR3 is TGTGCCTGGAGTCTGCTGGGCCGTGCAGAAACGCTGTAT.

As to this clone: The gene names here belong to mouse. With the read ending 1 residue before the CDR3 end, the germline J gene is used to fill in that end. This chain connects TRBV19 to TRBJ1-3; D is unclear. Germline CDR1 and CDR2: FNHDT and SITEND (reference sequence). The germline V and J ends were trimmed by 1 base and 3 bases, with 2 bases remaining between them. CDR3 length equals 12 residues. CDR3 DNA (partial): TGTGCCAGCAGTATACGTGGAAATACGCTCTAT. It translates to CASSIRGNTLY. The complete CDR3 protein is CASSIRGNTLYF. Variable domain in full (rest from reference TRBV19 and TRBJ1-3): GGIITQTPKFLIGQEGQKLTLKCQQNFNHDTMYWYRQDSGKGLRLIYYSITENDLQKGDLSEGYDASREKKSSFSLTVTSAQKNEMAVFLCASSIRGNTLYFGEGSRLIVV.

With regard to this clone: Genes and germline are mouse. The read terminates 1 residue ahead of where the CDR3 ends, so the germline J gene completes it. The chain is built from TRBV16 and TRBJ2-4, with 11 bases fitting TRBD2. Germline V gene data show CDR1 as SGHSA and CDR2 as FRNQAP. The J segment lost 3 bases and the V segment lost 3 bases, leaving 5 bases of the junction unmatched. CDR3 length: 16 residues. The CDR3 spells CASSLDWGVGQNTLYF. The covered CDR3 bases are TGTGCAAGCAGCTTGGACTGGGGGGTGGGGCAAAACACCTTGTAC.

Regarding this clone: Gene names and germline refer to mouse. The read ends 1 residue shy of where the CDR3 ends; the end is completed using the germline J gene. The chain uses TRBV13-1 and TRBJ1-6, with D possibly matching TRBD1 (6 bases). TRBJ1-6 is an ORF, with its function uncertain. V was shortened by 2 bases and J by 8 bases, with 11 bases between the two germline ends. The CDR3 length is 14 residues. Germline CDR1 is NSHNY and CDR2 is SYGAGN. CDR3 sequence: CASSEGRGDSPLYF. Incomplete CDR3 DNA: TGTGCCAGCAGTGAAGGCAGGGGTGATTCGCCCCTCTAC.

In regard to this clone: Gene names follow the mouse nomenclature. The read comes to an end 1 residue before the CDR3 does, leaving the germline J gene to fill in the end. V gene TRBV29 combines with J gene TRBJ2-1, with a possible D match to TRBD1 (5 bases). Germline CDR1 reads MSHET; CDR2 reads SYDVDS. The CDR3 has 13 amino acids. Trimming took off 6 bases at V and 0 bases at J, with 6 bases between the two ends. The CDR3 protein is CASRDNNYAEQFF. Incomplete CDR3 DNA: TGTGCTAGCAGGGACAATAACTATGCTGAGCAGTTC.

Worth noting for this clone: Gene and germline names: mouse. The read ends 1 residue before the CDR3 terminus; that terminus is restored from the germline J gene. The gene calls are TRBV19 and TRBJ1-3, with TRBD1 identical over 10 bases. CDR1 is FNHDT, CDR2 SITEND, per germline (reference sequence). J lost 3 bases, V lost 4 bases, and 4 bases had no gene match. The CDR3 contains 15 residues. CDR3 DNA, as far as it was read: TGTGCCAGCAGTCCGACAGGGGGCAGTGGAAATACGCTCTAT. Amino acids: CASSPTGGSGNTLY. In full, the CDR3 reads CASSPTGGSGNTLYF.